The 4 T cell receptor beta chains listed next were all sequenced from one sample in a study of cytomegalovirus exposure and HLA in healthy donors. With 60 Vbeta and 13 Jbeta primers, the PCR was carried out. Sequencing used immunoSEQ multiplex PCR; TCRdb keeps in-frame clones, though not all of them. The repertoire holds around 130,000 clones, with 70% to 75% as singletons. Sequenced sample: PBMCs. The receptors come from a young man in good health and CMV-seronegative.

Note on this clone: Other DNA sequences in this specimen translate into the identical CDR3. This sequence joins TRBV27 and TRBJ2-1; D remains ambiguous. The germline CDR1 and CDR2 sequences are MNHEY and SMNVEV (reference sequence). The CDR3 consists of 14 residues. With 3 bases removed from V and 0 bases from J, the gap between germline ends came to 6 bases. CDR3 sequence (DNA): TGTGCCAGCAGTTTGGGCAGCTCCTACAATGAGCAGTTCTTC. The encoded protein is CASSLGSSYNEQFF.

This CDR3 reads CASSYETGSYEQYF. The CDR3 nucleotides read TGTGCCAGCAGTTATGAGACAGGGTCCTACGAGCAGTACTTC. The chain links TRBV28 to TRBJ2-7, with 7 bases fitting TRBD1. Germline CDR1 reads MDHEN; CDR2 reads SYDVKM. There are 14 residues in the CDR3. Trimming cost V 4 bases and J 1 base; bases outside gene matches: 4.

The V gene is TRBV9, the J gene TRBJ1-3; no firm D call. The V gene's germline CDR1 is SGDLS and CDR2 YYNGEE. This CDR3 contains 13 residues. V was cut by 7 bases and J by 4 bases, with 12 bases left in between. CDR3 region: CASQRVFGNTIYF. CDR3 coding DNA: TGTGCCAGCCAGAGGGTTTTCGGAAACACCATATATTTT.

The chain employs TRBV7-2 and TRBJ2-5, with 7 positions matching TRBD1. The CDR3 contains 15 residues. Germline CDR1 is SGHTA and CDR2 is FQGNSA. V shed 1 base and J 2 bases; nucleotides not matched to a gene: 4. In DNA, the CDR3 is TGTGCCAGCAGCTTAGAGGGGGCTCGGCAAGAGACCCAGTACTTC. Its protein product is CASSLEGARQETQYF.